This TCR beta chain comes out of a study of neurological immune-mediated disorders. V shed 5 bases and J shed 1 base, with 11 bases lying between them. CDR1 and CDR2 (germline): SQVTM, ANQGSEA. This CDR3 contains 13 residues. This clonotype was detected ten times or more. Its specificity is unknown. The cDNA came from 5'RACE with 10-nucleotide random UMIs. MiXCR, applied by TCRdb to the 5' RACE reads, yields one record per CDR3 protein. The profile shows 84,000 or so distinct CDR3 sequences, 10% of them singletons. Study conclusions and caveats: Among expanded clones, no CDR3 amino acid sequences were shared across subjects, a pattern suggesting private repertoires in all groups. HTLV-1-associated myelopathy had the most TCR clonal expansion, while multiple sclerosis had the least, a level that fell below healthy controls.

The study used blood bank volunteers in Maryland, USA, as healthy controls. The chain joins TRBV29-1 to TRBJ2-5; D may be TRBD1 (6 bases). The receptor was derived from a man aged 35 to 55 in good health. Sequenced sample: PBMCs. The DNA of the CDR3 is TGCAGCGTTCAGCACAGGGCCCAAGAGACCCAGTACTTC. The encoded protein is CSVQHRAQETQYF.